These T cell receptor beta chains were read from a single sample in a study of control samples from healthy donors and cancer patients. TCRdb's table, derived via immunoSEQ multiplex PCR, lists solely in-frame clones and lacks some. The sample comprises some 130,000 clones, 85% to 95% of which are singletons, and 1.5% to 2% rests with the top ten. The sample taken for sequencing was PBMCs. The receptors come from a man aged 50 to 59 with head and neck cancer. The CDR3 runs from the conserved cysteine through the conserved F or W. D genes are given only for firm matches. Some rows have no size entry. The others give once, few or many, or a class for an expanded clone.

CDR3 protein,CDR3 DNA,V gene,clone size,J gene,D gene
CASSLVSGSFTEAFF,TGCGCCAGCAGCTTGGTTTCAGGATCCTTCACTGAAGCTTTCTTT,TRBV5-1,NA,TRBJ1-1,NA
CASSLARAHEQYF,TGTGCCAGCAGTTTAGCGCGGGCCCACGAGCAGTACTTC,TRBV12-3/TRBV12-4,NA,TRBJ2-7,NA
CASSDRGTGGEAFF,TGTGCCAGCAGTGACAGGGGGACTGGGGGTGAAGCTTTCTTT,TRBV6-6,NA,TRBJ1-1,TRBD1
CASSQGQRGSQANYGYTF,TGTGCCAGCAGCCAGGGCCAGAGGGGAAGTCAAGCTAACTATGGCTACACCTTC,TRBV3-1/TRBV3-2,few,TRBJ1-2,NA
CASSSVVTGELFF,TGCGCCAGCAGCTCTGTAGTCACCGGGGAGCTGTTTTTT,TRBV5-1,NA,TRBJ2-2,NA
CASSLRSTVVNTGELFF,TGTGCCAGCAGCTTACGTTCGACAGTCGTGAACACCGGGGAGCTGTTTTTT,TRBV7-9,NA,TRBJ2-2,NA
CASSYSPGVMNTEAFF,TGTGCCAGCAGTTACTCGCCAGGAGTTATGAACACTGAAGCTTTCTTT,TRBV6-5,NA,TRBJ1-1,NA
CASSIWEAGSSTDTQYF,TGTGCCAGTAGTATCTGGGAAGCGGGGAGTAGCACAGATACGCAGTATTTT,TRBV19,NA,TRBJ2-3,TRBD2
CASSQGSGGSTDTQYF,TGCGCCAGCAGCCAAGGGTCGGGGGGGAGCACAGATACGCAGTATTTT,TRBV4-1,NA,TRBJ2-3,TRBD2
CASSSGLAGGIADTQYF,TGTGCCAGCAGCTCAGGACTAGCGGGGGGGATCGCAGATACGCAGTATTTT,TRBV9,once,TRBJ2-3,TRBD2
CASSSWTGRYDEAFF,TGTGCCAGCAGTTCATGGACAGGGCGGTATGATGAAGCTTTCTTT,TRBV27,NA,TRBJ1-1,TRBD1
CASTSGVLLYEQYF,TGTGCCAGCACCTCTGGGGTCCTCCTTTACGAGCAGTACTTC,TRBV7-8,NA,TRBJ2-7,NA
CASSFVGGDNEQFF,TGTGCCAGCAGTTTTGTCGGGGGGGACAATGAGCAGTTCTTC,TRBV27,once,TRBJ2-1,TRBD2
CASSYRGGDSPLHF,TGTGCCAGCAGTTATCGGGGGGGCGATTCACCCCTCCACTTT,TRBV6-6,NA,TRBJ1-6,NA
CASSYFWGAFF,TGTGCCAGCAGTTACTTTTGGGGAGCTTTCTTT,TRBV6-5,once,TRBJ1-1,NA
CASSLLRSTYEQYF,TGTGCCAGCAGTTTATTACGATCGACCTACGAGCAGTACTTC,TRBV28,NA,TRBJ2-7,NA
CASSLGQGSTGELFF,TGCGCCAGCAGCTTGGGACAGGGCAGCACCGGGGAGCTGTTTTTT,TRBV5-1,NA,TRBJ2-2,TRBD1
CASSDRRTSGNTIYF,TGTGCCAGCAGCGATCGACGGACCTCTGGAAACACCATATATTTT,TRBV7-8,NA,TRBJ1-3,NA
CASSLVGSYGYTF,TGTGCCAGCAGTTTGGTAGGGTCCTATGGCTACACCTTC,TRBV27,NA,TRBJ1-2,NA
CASSSENSGELFF,TGTGCCAGCAGTTCCGAGAATTCCGGGGAGCTGTTTTTT,TRBV12-3/TRBV12-4,NA,TRBJ2-2,NA
CASSRIRPGGSQYF,TGTGCCAGCAGCCGTATAAGACCCGGAGGGTCCCAGTACTTC,TRBV14,NA,TRBJ2-5,NA
CASSLDEKLFF,TGCGCCAGCAGCTTGGACGAAAAACTGTTTTTT,TRBV5-1,NA,TRBJ1-4,NA